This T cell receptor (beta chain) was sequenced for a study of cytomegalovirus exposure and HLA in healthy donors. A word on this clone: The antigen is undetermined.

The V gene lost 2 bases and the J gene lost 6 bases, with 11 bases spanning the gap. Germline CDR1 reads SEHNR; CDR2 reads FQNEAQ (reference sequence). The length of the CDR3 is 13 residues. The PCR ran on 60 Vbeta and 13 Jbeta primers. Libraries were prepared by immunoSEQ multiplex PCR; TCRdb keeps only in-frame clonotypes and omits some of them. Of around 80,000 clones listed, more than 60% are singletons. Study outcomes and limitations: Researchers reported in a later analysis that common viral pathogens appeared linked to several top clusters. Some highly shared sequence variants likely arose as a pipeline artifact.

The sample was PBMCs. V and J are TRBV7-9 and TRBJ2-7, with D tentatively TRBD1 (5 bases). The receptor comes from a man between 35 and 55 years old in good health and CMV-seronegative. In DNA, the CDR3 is TGTGCCAGCAGCTTACAGGGAACCCTCGAGCAGTACTTC. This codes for CASSLQGTLEQYF.